This entry lists 17 T cell receptor beta chains sequenced from one sample in a study of blood T cell repertoires in COVID-19. TCRdb's copy holds only in-frame clones and misses some; the assay was immunoSEQ multiplex PCR. The sample holds 200,000 to 250,000 clones; about nine tenths are singletons and the top ten take 1.5% to 2%. The sequencing input was PBMCs or T cells enriched from blood (not recorded which). These TCRs come from a woman younger than 35 who had recovered from COVID-19.

This chain links TRBV19 with TRBJ2-2, with D possibly matching TRBD1 (5 bases). Germline loops: CDR1 LNHDA, CDR2 SQIVND (reference sequence). Trimming stripped 7 bases from V and 7 bases from J, with 16 bases between. The CDR3 contains 14 residues. CDR3 nucleotides: TGTGCCAGTATAGACAGAAATAAGGGCGGGGAGCTGTTTTTT. Protein sequence: CASIDRNKGGELFF.

The chain couples TRBV7-8 to TRBJ1-5; the D gene is possibly TRBD1 (6 bases). Germline values: CDR1 SGHVS, CDR2 FQNEAQ. V lost 2 bases to trimming and J lost 5 bases, with 22 bases between them. The CDR3 runs 18 residues. DNA for the CDR3: TGTGCCAGCAGCTTACACCCCCCCGGGACAAAGAAGTATCAGCCCCAGCATTTT. The encoded protein is CASSLHPPGTKKYQPQHF.

The DNA of the CDR3 is TGTGCCAGCAGCCAGGGGGGGGTCAATCAGCCCCAGCATTTT. It codes for CASSQGGVNQPQHF. The rearrangement joins TRBV3-1 (or the pseudogene TRBV3-2) to TRBJ1-5; a possible D gene is TRBD1 (5 bases). The CDR3 has 14 residues. Between the trimmed V and J ends, which lost 3 bases and 3 bases, there was a span of 9 bases. Germline CDR1 and CDR2: LGHDT and YNNKEL (reference sequence).

This clone appeared once. The J gene is TRBJ1-1, the V gene TRBV2; D is perhaps TRBD1 (6 bases). Trimming removed 7 bases from V and 0 bases from J, with 9 bases in between. CDR3 length: 13 amino acids. Germline V CDR1 and CDR2: SNHLY, FYNNEI. This chain's CDR3 is CASIGQMNTEAFF. CDR3 DNA sequence: TGTGCCAGCATCGGACAGATGAACACTGAAGCTTTCTTT.

The chain has TRBV6-2 or TRBV6-3 and TRBJ2-6, with D possibly TRBD2 on 5 matching bases. The CDR3 contains 15 residues. Deletions cut 2 bases from V and 0 bases from J, with 5 bases between. Germline CDR1 reads MNHEY; CDR2 reads SVGEGT. This CDR3 is CASSYGLSGANVLTF. Here the CDR3 DNA reads TGTGCCAGCAGTTACGGACTCTCTGGGGCCAACGTCCTGACTTTC.

DNA for the CDR3: TGCGCCAGCAGCTACGGGACTAGCGTTGGCCCAGATACGCAGTATTTT. This gives the protein CASSYGTSVGPDTQYF. The rearrangement links TRBV5-1 to TRBJ2-3; 10 bases are a match to TRBD2. Germline V gene data show CDR1 as SGHRS and CDR2 as YFSETQ. This CDR3 contains 16 residues. Germline trimming cut 3 bases from V and 4 bases from J; bases unmatched to any gene: 8. The complete variable domain, with remaining parts taken from reference TRBV5-1 and TRBJ2-3, reads KAGVTQTPRYLIKTRGQQVTLSCSPISGHRSVSWYQQTPGQGLQFLFEYFSETQRNKGNFPGRFSGRQFSNSRSEMNVSTLELGDSALYLCASSYGTSVGPDTQYFGPGTRLTVL.

The rearrangement joins TRBV6-2 or TRBV6-3 to TRBJ1-2, with D maybe TRBD1 (6 bases). Trimming took off 5 bases at V and 8 bases at J, with 21 bases between the two ends. This CDR3 is 15 amino acids long. Germline CDR1 is MNHEY and CDR2 is SVGEGT. CDR3 nucleotide sequence: TGTGCCAGCAGTCTCCTCAACGCGGGGGCGCAAGGCTACACCTTC. It encodes CASSLLNAGAQGYTF.

The rearrangement uses TRBV27 and TRBJ2-5; the match to TRBD2 covers 8 bases. This CDR3 region has 15 residues. Germline V gene sequence: CDR1 MNHEY, CDR2 SMNVEV (reference sequence). The V segment lost 6 bases and the J segment 6 bases; nucleotides outside the gene matches: 12. CDR3 bases: TGTGCCAGCAGCATTCTTAGCGGGGCACAAAAGACCCAGTACTTC. Its translation is CASSILSGAQKTQYF.

This chain joins TRBV6-5 and TRBJ1-1, with TRBD1 as a possible D gene (5 bases). This CDR3 comprises 16 residues. Germline lookup yields CDR1 MNHEY and CDR2 SVGAGI. V lost 3 bases and J lost 1, with 15 bases in between. CDR3 residues: CASSYGTGTTNTEAFF. CDR3 bases: TGTGCCAGCAGTTATGGGACCGGGACTACGAACACTGAAGCTTTCTTT.

The chain carries TRBV3-1 (or the pseudogene TRBV3-2) and TRBJ1-2; 7 bases are a match to TRBD1. Germline-derived CDR1 and CDR2 are LGHDT and YNNKEL (reference sequence). The ends lost 4 bases at V and 5 bases at J; junction bases unmatched: 4. There are 13 residues in the CDR3. The CDR3 sequence is CASSPTGTYGYTF. The CDR3 coding sequence is TGTGCCAGCAGCCCGACAGGGACTTATGGCTACACCTTC.

The chain couples TRBV29-1 to TRBJ1-1; D gene uncertain. The length of the CDR3 is 12 residues. V lost 4 bases, J lost 5 bases, and 11 bases lay in between. The germline V gene has CDR1 SQVTM and CDR2 ANQGSEA. The CDR3 coding sequence is TGCAGCGTTGTTCCGGTAAAGACTGAAGCTTTCTTT. Amino acid sequence: CSVVPVKTEAFF.

This chain connects TRBV2 to TRBJ1-2; TRBD1 matches 7 bases. The CDR3 totals 13 residues. The trim removed 7 bases at V and 8 bases at J, leaving 10 bases unmatched. CDR1 is SNHLY, CDR2 FYNNEI, per germline. DNA of the CDR3: TGTGCCAGCACCGACAGGGTTTCGGGGGGCTACACCTTC. It codes for CASTDRVSGGYTF.

Worth noting for this clone: The junction shows a germline mismatch at one end, possibly a read error. The DNA for the CDR3 is TGTGCCAGCAGCTTAGACAGGGTCTATGGCTACACCTTC. Its translation is CASSLDRVYGYTF. The rearrangement uses TRBV12-3 or TRBV12-4 and TRBJ1-2; TRBD1 aligns across 7 bases. The CDR3 is 13 amino acids.

The J gene is TRBJ2-7, the V gene TRBV5-8, with TRBD2 matching 14 bases. This CDR3 contains 19 residues. Germline CDR1 reads SGHTS; CDR2 reads YDEGEE. V trimming: 4 bases; J trimming: 0 bases; junction bases outside the gene matches: 12. The CDR3 coding sequence is TGTGCCAGCAGCCTTACCGGGACTAGCGGGGGCCCTAGCTCCTACGAGCAGTACTTC. It yields the protein CASSLTGTSGGPSSYEQYF.

The chain employs TRBV28 and TRBJ2-7; TRBD2 matches at 7 bases. The CDR3 is made up of 19 amino acids. Germline assignment: CDR1 MDHEN and CDR2 SYDVKM. Unmatched junction bases numbered 18, after V lost 4 bases and J lost 0 bases. This CDR3 reads CASSWGGGSSGLSSYEQYF. The CDR3 DNA reads TGTGCCAGCAGTTGGGGCGGCGGGAGCAGCGGGTTAAGCTCCTACGAGCAGTACTTC.

The chain joins TRBV4-2 to TRBJ2-7; D possibly corresponds to TRBD1 (6 bases). The V gene lost 5 bases and the J gene lost 5 bases, with 10 bases spanning the gap. This CDR3 comprises 12 residues. Germline V gene sequence: CDR1 LGHNA, CDR2 YNFKEQ. The CDR3 DNA reads as TGTGCCAGCAGCAACCAGGGGAACGAGCAGTACTTC. This codes for CASSNQGNEQYF.

The V call is TRBV2, the J call TRBJ2-7, with 9 bases fitting TRBD2. The germline CDR1 and CDR2 sequences are SNHLY and FYNNEI. V shed 6 bases and J 7 bases; nucleotides not matched to a gene: 10. The CDR3 length is 14 residues. The CDR3 is CASRGLAGSGEQYF. DNA for the CDR3: TGTGCCAGCAGGGGACTAGCCGGTTCGGGGGAGCAGTACTTC.